This TCR beta chain stems from a study of blood T cell repertoires in COVID-19. At the level of the study: Acute and convalescent COVID-19 samples came from the United States, Italy and Spain.

This clone has a single count. Enrolled during active infection, Seattle patients were then followed longitudinally. CDR1 is SQVTM and CDR2 is ANQGSEA in the germline V gene. The CDR3 runs to 13 residues. V lost 4 bases, J lost 3 bases, and 13 bases lay in between. Original analysis: Quantification of nucleated cells was approximated via reference gene primer amplification. The repertoire was sequenced with immunoSEQ multiplex PCR; TCRdb's copy has only in-frame clones and lacks some. The DNA was the basis for D and trimming; V, J and clone size are from that table. The sample holds about 210,000 clones, around 86% seen once.

The source material was peripheral blood. This receptor was taken from a woman in her seventies with COVID-19, enrolled during active disease. The chain is built from TRBV29-1 and TRBJ2-7; tentatively, D is TRBD1 (6 bases). The CDR3 loop reads CSVAGQGHYEQYF. The CDR3, as DNA: TGCAGCGTTGCTGGGCAGGGGCACTACGAGCAGTACTTC.